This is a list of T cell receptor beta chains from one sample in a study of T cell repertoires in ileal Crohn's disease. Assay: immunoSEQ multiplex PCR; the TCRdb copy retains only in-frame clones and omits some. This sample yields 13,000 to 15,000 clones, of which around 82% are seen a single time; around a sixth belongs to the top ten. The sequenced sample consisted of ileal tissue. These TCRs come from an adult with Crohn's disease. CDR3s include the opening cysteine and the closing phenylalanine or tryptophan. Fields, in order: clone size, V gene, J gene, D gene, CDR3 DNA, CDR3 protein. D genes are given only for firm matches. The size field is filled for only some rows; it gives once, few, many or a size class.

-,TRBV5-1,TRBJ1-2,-,TGCGCCAGCAGCTTGGACAGCAATGGCTACACCTTC,CASSLDSNGYTF
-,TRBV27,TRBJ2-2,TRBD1,TGTGCCAGCAGGACAGGGGTAAACACCGGGGAGCTGTTTTTT,CASRTGVNTGELFF
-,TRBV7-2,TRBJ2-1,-,TGTGCCAGCAGCCCTTCCATTGTGCGAGGCAACAATGAGCAGTTCTTC,CASSPSIVRGNNEQFF
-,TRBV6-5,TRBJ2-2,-,TGTGCCAGCAGTTCAATTAGACCCAGCGTCACCGGGGAGCTGTTTTTT,CASSSIRPSVTGELFF
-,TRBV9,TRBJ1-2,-,TGTGCCAGCAGCGTAGGTCCCCGTATTAACTATGGCTACACCTTC,CASSVGPRINYGYTF
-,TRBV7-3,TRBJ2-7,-,TGTGCCAGCAGCCTCTCACAGGGTTACGAGCAGTACTTC,CASSLSQGYEQYF
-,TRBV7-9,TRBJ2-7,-,TGTGCCAGCAGCTTAGGTAGCCAGAAATACGAGCAGTACTTC,CASSLGSQKYEQYF
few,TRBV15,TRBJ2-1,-,TGTGCCACCAGCAGAGACTTCAATGAGCAGTTCTTC,CATSRDFNEQFF
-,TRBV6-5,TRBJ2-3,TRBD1,TGTGCCAGCAGCCGACAGGGGACAGATACGCAGTATTTT,CASSRQGTDTQYF
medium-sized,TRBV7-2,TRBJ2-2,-,TGTGCCAGCAGCTTAAGAATGGGGCCGAACACCGGGGAGCTGTTTTTT,CASSLRMGPNTGELFF
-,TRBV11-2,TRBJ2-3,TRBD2,TGTGCCAGCAGCTTAAACAATGCGGGAGGCACAGATACGCAGTATTTT,CASSLNNAGGTDTQYF
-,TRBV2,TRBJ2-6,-,TGTGCCAGCAGTGAAGGCACAGGCTCTGGGGCCAACGTCCTGACTTTC,CASSEGTGSGANVLTF
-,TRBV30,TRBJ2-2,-,TGTGCCTGGAGTGTGCGGGTTGGAACCGGGGAGCTGTTTTTT,CAWSVRVGTGELFF
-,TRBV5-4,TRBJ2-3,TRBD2,TGTGCCAGCAGCTTGGCCCTGTTTGGCGGGGGGAGGACAGATACGCAGTATTTT,CASSLALFGGGRTDTQYF
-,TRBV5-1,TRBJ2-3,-,TGCGCCAGCAGCCTCTCGACTGGAGATACGCAGTATTTT,CASSLSTGDTQYF
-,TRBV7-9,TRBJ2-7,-,TGTGCCAGCAGCTTAGTCTTAGAGCAGTACTTC,CASSLVLEQYF